A selection of T cell receptor beta chains follows, all from one sample in a study of blood T cells in healthy people across ages. TCRdb recomputed calls from the 5' RACE reads with MiXCR, one row per CDR3 protein. Here the sample spans about 1.8 million distinct CDR3 sequences, roughly 50% being singletons. The sequenced sample was blood. These receptor sequences come from a woman in her forties in good health. Each CDR3 is given with its conserved first and last residue. Each record gives: CDR3 DNA, CDR3 protein, V gene, clone size, J gene, D gene. D genes are given only for firm matches. Not all rows give a size; the values are once, few, many and, for expanded clones, a class.

TGTGCCAGCAGCTTAGTTCCCCCAGATACGCAGTATTTT,CASSLVPPDTQYF,TRBV11-2,many,TRBJ2-3,.
TGTGCCAGCAGTGACCTGGATAAGCAGTTCTTC,CASSDLDKQFF,TRBV2,.,TRBJ2-1,.
TGTGCCAGCAGCCAAGATTGGGCTAGCGGGGAGGACATTGGGGAGACCCAGTACTTC,CASSQDWASGEDIGETQYF,TRBV3-1,.,TRBJ2-5,TRBD2
TGCAGTGCCAATCCCGGGACGGCCTATAATTCACCCCTCCACTTT,CSANPGTAYNSPLHF,TRBV20-1,.,TRBJ1-6,.
TGCAGTGCTATCGGTGTCCAGTACTTC,CSAIGVQYF,TRBV20-1,.,TRBJ2-7,.
TGTGCCAGCAGTTCCTCGACACCGGGAGAGACCCAGTACTTC,CASSSSTPGETQYF,TRBV6-6,many,TRBJ2-5,.
TGCAGCAGCCGGGACAGAGACTACAATGAGCAGTACTTC,CSSRDRDYNEQYF,TRBV29-1,.,TRBJ2-5,TRBD1
TGTGCCAGCAGCACAAGCGGGGGGCGCTACAATGAGCAGTACTTC,CASSTSGGRYNEQYF,TRBV7-3,.,TRBJ2-7,TRBD2
TGTGCCAGCAGCTCCCTTACCGCATCGTTTCGTGAGCAGTTCTTC,CASSSLTASFREQFF,TRBV7-2,few,TRBJ2-1,.
TGTGCCACCAGCAGAGATCGGAGAGGACGGCCCCAGCATTTT,CATSRDRRGRPQHF,TRBV15,.,TRBJ1-5,.
TGTGCCACCAGCATCGTGGTTTCAGATGGCTACACCTTC,CATSIVVSDGYTF,TRBV15,.,TRBJ1-2,.
TGTGCCAGCAGTTATACACGACTAGCGCCGAGCTCCTACAATGAGCAGTTCTTC,CASSYTRLAPSSYNEQFF,TRBV6-2/TRBV6-3,.,TRBJ2-1,TRBD2
TGCAGTGCTAGTAAGGCTAGCGGGGGCCCATACAATGAGCAGTTCTTC,CSASKASGGPYNEQFF,TRBV20-1,few,TRBJ2-1,TRBD2
TGTGCCAGCAGCTTAGGGAGCGGGGGGTCTTCGGATACGCAGTATTTT,CASSLGSGGSSDTQYF,TRBV7-2,few,TRBJ2-3,TRBD2
TGTGCCAGCTCACGAGGAGGTGAAGGGGAAGAGACCCAGTTCTTC,CASSRGGEGEETQFF,TRBV18,.,TRBJ2-1,.
TGTGCCAGCTCACCAGACGGGTTCGATGAGCAGTTCTTC,CASSPDGFDEQFF,TRBV18,.,TRBJ2-1,.
TGCGCCAGCAGCTTTGTGGGACTTAACAATGAGCAGTTCTTC,CASSFVGLNNEQFF,TRBV5-1,.,TRBJ2-1,.
TGTGCCAGCAAAGGACAGGGGGCGCCTGAGACCCAGTACTTC,CASKGQGAPETQYF,TRBV7-2,.,TRBJ2-5,TRBD1
TGTGCCAGCAGCCCGTCCCAGGTTGGCACAGATACGCAGTATTTT,CASSPSQVGTDTQYF,TRBV3-1,.,TRBJ2-3,.
TGTGCCAGCAGTTTAGGACTAGGTGGGAGGAGAGATGAGCAGTTCTTC,CASSLGLGGRRDEQFF,TRBV12-3/TRBV12-4,.,TRBJ2-1,.